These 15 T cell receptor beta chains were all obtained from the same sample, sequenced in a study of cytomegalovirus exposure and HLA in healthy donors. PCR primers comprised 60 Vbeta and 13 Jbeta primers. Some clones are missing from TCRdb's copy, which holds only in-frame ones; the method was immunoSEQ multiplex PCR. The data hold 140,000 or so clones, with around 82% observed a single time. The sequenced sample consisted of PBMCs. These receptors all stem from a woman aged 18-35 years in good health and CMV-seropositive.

The CDR3 DNA reads as TGTGCCAGCAGGTCAGGTTCCCAGGCCTATGGCTACACCTTC. Translating gives CASRSGSQAYGYTF. The chain is built from TRBV6-6 and TRBJ1-2, with D hard to call. CDR3 size: 14 residues. The V end was cut by 6 bases, the J end by 4 bases, with 15 bases between. CDR1 and CDR2 (germline): MNHNY, SVGAGI (reference sequence).

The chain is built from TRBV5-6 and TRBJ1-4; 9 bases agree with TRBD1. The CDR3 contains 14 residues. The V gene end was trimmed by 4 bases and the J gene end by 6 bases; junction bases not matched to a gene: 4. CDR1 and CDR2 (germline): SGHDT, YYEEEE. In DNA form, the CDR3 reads TGTGCCAGCAGCGAGGACAGGGGCTATGAAAAACTGTTTTTT. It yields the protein CASSEDRGYEKLFF.

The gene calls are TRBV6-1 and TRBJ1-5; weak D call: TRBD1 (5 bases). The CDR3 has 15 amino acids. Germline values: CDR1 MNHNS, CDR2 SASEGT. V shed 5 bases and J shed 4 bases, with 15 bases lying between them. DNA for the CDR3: TGTGCCAGCAGTCACCCTTCGGGGGGGAATCAGCCCCAGCATTTT. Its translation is CASSHPSGGNQPQHF.

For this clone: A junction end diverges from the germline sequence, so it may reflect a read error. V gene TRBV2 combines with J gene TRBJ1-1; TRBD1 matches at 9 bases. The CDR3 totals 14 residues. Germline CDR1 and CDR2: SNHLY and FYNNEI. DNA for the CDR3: TGTGCCAGCAGCGGACAGGGGAGCGGCACTGAAGCTTCCTTT. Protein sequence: CASSGQGSGTEASF. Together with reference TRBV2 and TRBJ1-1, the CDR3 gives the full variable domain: EPEVTQTPSHQVTQMGQEVILRCVPISNHLYFYWYRQILGQKVEFLVSFYNNEISEKSEIFDDQFSVERPDGSNFTLKIRSTKLEDSAMYFCASSGQGSGTEASFGQGTRLTVV.

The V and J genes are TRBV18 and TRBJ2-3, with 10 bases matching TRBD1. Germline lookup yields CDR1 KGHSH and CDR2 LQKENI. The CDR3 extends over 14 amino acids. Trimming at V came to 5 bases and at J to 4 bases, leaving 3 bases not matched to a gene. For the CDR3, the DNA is TGTGCCAGCTCAGACAGGGGGCTGGCAGATACGCAGTATTTT. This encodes CASSDRGLADTQYF.

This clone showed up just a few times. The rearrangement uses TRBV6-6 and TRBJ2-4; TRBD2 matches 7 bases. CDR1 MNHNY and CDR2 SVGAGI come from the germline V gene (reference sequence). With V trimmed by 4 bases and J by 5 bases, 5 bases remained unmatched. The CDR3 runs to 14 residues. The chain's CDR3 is CASSSASGQNIQYF. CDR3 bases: TGTGCCAGCAGTTCCGCTAGCGGACAAAACATTCAGTACTTC.

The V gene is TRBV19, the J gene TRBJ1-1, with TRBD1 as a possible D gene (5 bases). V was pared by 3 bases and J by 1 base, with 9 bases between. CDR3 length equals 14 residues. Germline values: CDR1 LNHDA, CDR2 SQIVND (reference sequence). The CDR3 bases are TGTGCCAGTAGTATCCGACAGAGGAACACTGAAGCTTTCTTT. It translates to CASSIRQRNTEAFF.

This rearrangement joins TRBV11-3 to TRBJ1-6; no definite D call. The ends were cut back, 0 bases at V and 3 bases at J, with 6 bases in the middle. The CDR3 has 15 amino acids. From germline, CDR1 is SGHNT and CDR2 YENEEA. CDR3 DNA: TGTGCCAGCAGCTTAGAGGCTTACTATAATTCACCCCTCCACTTT. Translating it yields CASSLEAYYNSPLHF.

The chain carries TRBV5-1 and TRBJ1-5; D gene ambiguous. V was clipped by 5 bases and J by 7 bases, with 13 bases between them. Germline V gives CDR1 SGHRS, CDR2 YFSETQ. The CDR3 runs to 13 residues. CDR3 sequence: CASRLRSGQPQHF. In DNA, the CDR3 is TGCGCCAGCAGATTGAGGAGTGGGCAGCCCCAGCATTTT.

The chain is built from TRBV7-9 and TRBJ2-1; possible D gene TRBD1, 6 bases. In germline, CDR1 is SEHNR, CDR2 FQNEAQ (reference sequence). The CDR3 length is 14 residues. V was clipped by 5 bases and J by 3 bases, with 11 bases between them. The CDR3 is CASSAGQYYNEQFF. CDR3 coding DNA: TGTGCCAGCAGCGCCGGACAGTACTACAATGAGCAGTTCTTC. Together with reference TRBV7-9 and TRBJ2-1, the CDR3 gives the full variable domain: DTGVSQNPRHKITKRGQNVTFRCDPISEHNRLYWYRQTLGQGPEFLTYFQNEAQLEKSRLLSDRFSAERPKGSFSTLEIQRTEQGDSAMYLCASSAGQYYNEQFFGPGTRLTVL.

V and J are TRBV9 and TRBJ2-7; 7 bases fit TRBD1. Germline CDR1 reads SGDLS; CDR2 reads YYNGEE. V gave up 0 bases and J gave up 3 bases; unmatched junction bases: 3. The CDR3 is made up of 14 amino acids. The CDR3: CASSVGAGGYEQYF. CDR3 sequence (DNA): TGTGCCAGCAGCGTAGGAGCAGGGGGCTACGAGCAGTACTTC.

For the CDR3, the DNA is TGTGCCAGCAGTACCATAGGGGGGGCTGGAAACACCATATATTTT. Protein sequence: CASSTIGGAGNTIYF. The J gene is TRBJ1-3, the V gene TRBV7-6, with a tentative D call TRBD1 (6 bases). The CDR3 is made up of 15 amino acids. Germline lookup yields CDR1 SGHVS and CDR2 FNYEAQ. The V end lost 6 bases, the J end lost 2 bases, and 14 bases lay between the germline ends.

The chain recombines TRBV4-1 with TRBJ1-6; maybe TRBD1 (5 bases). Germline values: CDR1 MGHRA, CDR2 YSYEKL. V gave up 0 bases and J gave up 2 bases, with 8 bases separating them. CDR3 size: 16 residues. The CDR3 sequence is CASSQDWGAYNSPLHF. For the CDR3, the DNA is TGCGCCAGCAGCCAAGACTGGGGGGCCTATAATTCACCCCTCCACTTT.

This CDR3 reads CSVGSGTGGGELFF. The CDR3 nucleotides read TGCAGCGTTGGGTCAGGAACAGGTGGCGGGGAGCTGTTTTTT. The V gene is TRBV29-1, the J gene TRBJ2-2, with TRBD1 as a possible D gene (5 bases). V lost 4 bases and J lost 7, with 16 bases in between. The CDR3 spans 14 residues. The germline CDR1 and CDR2 sequences are SQVTM and ANQGSEA.

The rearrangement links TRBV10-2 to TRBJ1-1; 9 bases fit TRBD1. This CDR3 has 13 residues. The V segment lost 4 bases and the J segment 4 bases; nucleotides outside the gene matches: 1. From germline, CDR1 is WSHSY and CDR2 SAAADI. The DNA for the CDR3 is TGCGCCAGCAGTGGACAGGGGGTCACTGAAGCTTTCTTT. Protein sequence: CASSGQGVTEAFF.